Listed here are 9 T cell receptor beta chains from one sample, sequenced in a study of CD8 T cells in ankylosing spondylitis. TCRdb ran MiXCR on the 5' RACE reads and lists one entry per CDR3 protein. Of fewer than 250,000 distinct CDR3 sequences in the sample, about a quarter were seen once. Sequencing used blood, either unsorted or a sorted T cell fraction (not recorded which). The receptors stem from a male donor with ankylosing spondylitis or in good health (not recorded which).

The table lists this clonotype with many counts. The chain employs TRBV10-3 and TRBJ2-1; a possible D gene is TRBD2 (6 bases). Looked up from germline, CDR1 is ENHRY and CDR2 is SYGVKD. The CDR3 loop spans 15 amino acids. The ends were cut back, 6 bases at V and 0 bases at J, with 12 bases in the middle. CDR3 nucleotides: TGTGCCATCAGCGTAGCGGAAATCTCCTACAATGAGCAGTTCTTC. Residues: CAISVAEISYNEQFF.

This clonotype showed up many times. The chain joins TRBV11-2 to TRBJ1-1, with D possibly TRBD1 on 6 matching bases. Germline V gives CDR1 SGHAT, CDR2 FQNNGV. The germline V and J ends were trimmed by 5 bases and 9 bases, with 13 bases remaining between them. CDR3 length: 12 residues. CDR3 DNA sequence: TGTGCCAGCAGCCCAGGGGACGCCCAAGCTTTCTTT. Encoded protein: CASSPGDAQAFF.

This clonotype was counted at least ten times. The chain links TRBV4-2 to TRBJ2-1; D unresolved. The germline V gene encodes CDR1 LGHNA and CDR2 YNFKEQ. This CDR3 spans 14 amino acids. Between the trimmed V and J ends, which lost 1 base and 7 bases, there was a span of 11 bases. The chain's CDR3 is CASSQGAGQNEQFF. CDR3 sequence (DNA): TGTGCCAGCAGCCAAGGGGCTGGCCAGAATGAGCAGTTCTTC.

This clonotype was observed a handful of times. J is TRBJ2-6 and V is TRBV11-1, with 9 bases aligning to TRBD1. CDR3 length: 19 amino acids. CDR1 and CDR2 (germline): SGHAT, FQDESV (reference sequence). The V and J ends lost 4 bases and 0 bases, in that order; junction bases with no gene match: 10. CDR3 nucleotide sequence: TGTGCCAGCAGCTCGCGGACAGGGGCACAAGACTCTGGGGCCAACGTCCTGACTTTC. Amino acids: CASSSRTGAQDSGANVLTF.

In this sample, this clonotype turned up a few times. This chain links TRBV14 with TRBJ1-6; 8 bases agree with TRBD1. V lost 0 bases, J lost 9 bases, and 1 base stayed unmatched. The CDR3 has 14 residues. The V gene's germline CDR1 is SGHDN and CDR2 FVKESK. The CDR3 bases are TGTGCCAGCAGCCAAGACAGGGGGCGTTCACCCCTCCACTTT. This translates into CASSQDRGRSPLHF.

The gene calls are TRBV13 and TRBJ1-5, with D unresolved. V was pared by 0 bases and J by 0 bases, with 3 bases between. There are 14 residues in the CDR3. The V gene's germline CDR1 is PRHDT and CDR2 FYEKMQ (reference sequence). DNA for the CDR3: TGTGCCAGCAGCTTAGGGATTAGCAATCAGCCCCAGCATTTT. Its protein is CASSLGISNQPQHF.

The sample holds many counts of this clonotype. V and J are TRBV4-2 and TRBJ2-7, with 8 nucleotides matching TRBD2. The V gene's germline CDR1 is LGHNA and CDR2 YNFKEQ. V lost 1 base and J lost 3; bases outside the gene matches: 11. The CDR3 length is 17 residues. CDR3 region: CASSQVSVPSGSYEQYF. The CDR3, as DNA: TGTGCCAGCAGCCAAGTGTCGGTTCCGAGCGGGAGCTACGAGCAGTACTTC.

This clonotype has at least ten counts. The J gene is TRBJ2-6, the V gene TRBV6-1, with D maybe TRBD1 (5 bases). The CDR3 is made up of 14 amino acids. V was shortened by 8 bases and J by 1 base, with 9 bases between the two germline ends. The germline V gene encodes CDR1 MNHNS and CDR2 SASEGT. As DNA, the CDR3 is TGTGCCAGCCGCAGGGTGTCTGGGGCCAACGTCCTGACTTTC. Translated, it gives CASRRVSGANVLTF.

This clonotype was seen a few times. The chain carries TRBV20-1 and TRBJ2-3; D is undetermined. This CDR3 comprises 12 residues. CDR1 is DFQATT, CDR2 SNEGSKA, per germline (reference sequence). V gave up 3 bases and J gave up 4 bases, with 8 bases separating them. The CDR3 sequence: CSASWGPDTQYF. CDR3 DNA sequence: TGCAGTGCTAGTTGGGGTCCAGATACGCAGTATTTT.